The source of this T cell receptor beta chain is a study of CD8+ T cells in alopecia areata. Study-wide findings and caveats: An increase in clonality over normal scalp was evident in lesional scalp, especially alopecia totalis/universalis.

Trimming cost V 3 bases and J 4 bases, with 8 bases left between them. This CDR3 has 13 residues. Germline V gene lookup returns CDR1 KGHSH and CDR2 LQKENI. Obtained from alopecia areata patients were lesional scalp punch biopsies along with peripheral blood. This clone showed up just a few times. Its antigen is still unknown. RNA was extracted and reverse transcribed into cDNA as the sequencing template. Repertoires were generated with immunoSEQ multiplex PCR, while TCRdb's copy carries only in-frame clones and drops some. In the table there are 200,000 to 250,000 clones, 50% to 70% of which are singletons.

The V gene is TRBV18, the J gene TRBJ2-3, with D perhaps matching TRBD2 (6 bases). The starting material was CD4+ T cells sorted from blood, obtained at week 0. This sequence originates from a human donor with alopecia areata. CDR3 loop: CASSPGLADTQYF. For the CDR3, the DNA is TGTGCCAGCTCACCGGGACTTGCAGATACGCAGTATTTT.